This T cell receptor (beta chain) was recovered during a study of a mutant IDH1 vaccine in newly diagnosed glioma. Across the study: Eight vaccinations reached patients in weeks 1, 3, 5, 7, 11, 15, 19 and 23. Once 4-6 weeks had passed after radiotherapy alone, vaccination started, or it started with temozolomide cycles. Among treated patients, around 62% were male and around 40% female, and mean age was 40.4 years.

Of note for this clone: Its matching antigen is unknown.

The repertoire was sequenced with immunoSEQ multiplex PCR; TCRdb's copy has only in-frame clones and lacks some. The table lists approximately 81,000 clones, roughly 85% of them singletons. Study observations and caveats: Immune responses induced by the vaccine were seen in 93.3% of patients, spanning multiple MHC alleles.

Deletions cut 2 bases from V and 3 bases from J, with 12 bases between. Germline V gives CDR1 SGHNT, CDR2 YYREEE (reference sequence). This CDR3 comprises 15 residues. Indicated time point: week 23, last vaccination. The vaccine gave 300 ug of a 20-mer mutant IDH1 peptide subcutaneously per dose. This receptor was taken from a man aged 30-40 years with glioma. Some clones in this sample may be carry-over from other donors' samples. V is TRBV5-4 and J is TRBJ2-1; D is perhaps TRBD1 (6 bases). This sample comprised PBMCs, obtained from a glioma patient whose treatment included an IDH1 peptide vaccine. The CDR3 spells CASSLSKTGYNEQFF. The DNA of the CDR3 is TGTGCCAGCAGCTTAAGCAAGACAGGCTACAATGAGCAGTTCTTC.